These 30 T cell receptor beta chains were sequenced from one sample in a study of blood T cells in healthy people across ages. Combining a sample-barcoded 5' primer with a J-beta primer mix, a second PCR ran for 7 to 11 cycles. TCRdb reprocessed the 5' RACE reads via MiXCR and lists one record per CDR3 protein. Among about 970,000 distinct CDR3 sequences listed, around 54% were seen once. The source material was blood. These receptors all stem from a woman aged 60-75 years in good health.

The chain combines TRBV10-1 with TRBJ2-1; D not resolved. The CDR3 length is 16 residues. Per germline, CDR1 WNHNN and CDR2 SYGVQD (reference sequence). V lost 3 bases and J 2 bases, leaving 14 bases between the germline ends. The CDR3 nucleotides read TGCGCCAGCAGTGACGGGTCGGGCGGCACCTACAATGAGCAGTTCTTC. Residues: CASSDGSGGTYNEQFF.

The chain couples TRBV6-6 to TRBJ2-7, with TRBD2 matching over 11 bases. The germline CDR1 and CDR2 sequences are MNHNY and SVGAGI (reference sequence). V shed 2 bases, J shed 7 bases, and the junction held 10 bases outside the gene matches. This CDR3 has 16 residues. This CDR3 is CASSYTISGRDNEQYF. Written as DNA, the CDR3 is TGTGCCAGCAGTTACACGATTAGCGGGAGGGACAATGAGCAGTACTTC.

This clonotype came up a few times. This chain uses TRBV12-3 or TRBV12-4 with TRBJ2-1; TRBD1 aligns across 7 bases. V gave up 2 bases and J gave up 7 bases; unmatched junction bases: 8. The CDR3 is 15 residues long. This chain's CDR3 is CASSLMVGGGNEQFF. The CDR3, as DNA: TGTGCCAGCAGTTTAATGGTAGGGGGCGGGAATGAGCAGTTCTTC.

The chain carries TRBV7-9 and TRBJ2-7, with no clear D. Near its end, the DNA agrees better with TRBJ2-5, so the J call may be wrong. The germline gives CDR1 SEHNR, CDR2 FQNEAQ (reference sequence). The CDR3 loop spans 12 amino acids. CDR3 DNA: TGTGCCAGCAATGTAAGGGCTGAGACCCAGTACTTC. It specifies CASNVRAETQYF.

There are a few counts of this clonotype. The chain employs TRBV4-1 and TRBJ1-2, with D unresolved. The germline V and J ends were trimmed by 3 bases and 4 bases, with 12 bases remaining between them. This CDR3 is 14 amino acids long. Germline lookup yields CDR1 MGHRA and CDR2 YSYEKL. CDR3 sequence reads: CASSHFTGVYGYTF. CDR3 sequence (DNA): TGCGCCAGCAGCCATTTCACGGGTGTCTATGGCTACACCTTC.

This chain uses TRBV27 with TRBJ2-5, with 9 bases that match TRBD2. The J call may be in error: the DNA end matches TRBJ2-7 better. The CDR3 runs 14 residues. Germline loops: CDR1 MNHEY, CDR2 SMNVEV (reference sequence). CDR3 amino acids: CASSLWRGGYEQYF. The CDR3, as DNA: TGTGCCAGCAGTTTATGGCGGGGGGGGTACGAGCAGTACTTC.

The V call is TRBV21-1, the J call TRBJ1-2. TRBV21-1 is described as a pseudogene. This CDR3 contains 12 residues. In nucleotides, the CDR3 is TGTGCCAGCCCCTGGTGGGAGGCTGGCTACACCTTC. Protein product: CASPWWEAGYTF.

The rearrangement uses TRBV27 and TRBJ2-7, with a tentative D call TRBD2 (6 bases). Germline assignment: CDR1 MNHEY and CDR2 SMNVEV (reference sequence). V was pared by 6 bases and J by 6 bases, with 18 bases between. The CDR3 is made up of 14 amino acids. The CDR3: CASRALGTSLEQYF. The CDR3 nucleotides read TGTGCCAGCAGAGCACTAGGGACTTCCCTCGAGCAGTACTTC.

The chain employs TRBV29-1 and TRBJ1-4; weak D call: TRBD1 (6 bases). Germline values: CDR1 SQVTM, CDR2 ANQGSEA. V lost 4 bases, J lost 0 bases, and 9 bases lay in between. The length of the CDR3 is 14 residues. The CDR3 loop reads CSVVPGATNEKLFF. The CDR3 region has the DNA TGCAGCGTTGTCCCAGGGGCAACTAATGAAAAACTGTTTTTT.

This chain uses TRBV10-3 with TRBJ2-7, with D maybe TRBD1 (5 bases). The germline V gene encodes CDR1 ENHRY and CDR2 SYGVKD. Trimming took off 3 bases at V and 2 bases at J, with 5 bases between the two ends. The CDR3 length is 12 residues. The CDR3 DNA reads as TGTGCCATCAGTGAACAGGCCTACGAGCAGTACTTC. Protein product: CAISEQAYEQYF.

This clonotype was seen only once. This chain connects TRBV6-2 or TRBV6-3 to TRBJ2-7; D unclear. Germline lookup yields CDR1 MNHEY and CDR2 SVGEGT. V lost 0 bases and J 4 bases, leaving 25 bases between the germline ends. The CDR3 is 19 residues long. CDR3 sequence: CASSYSILSRSQTEYEQYF. The CDR3 coding sequence is TGTGCCAGCAGTTACTCGATTCTCTCTAGATCCCAAACTGAATACGAGCAGTACTTC.

This clonotype was detected ten times or more. The DNA of the CDR3 is TGTGCCAGCAGCCAAGAAATAAACCTGGGCGGGGAGACCCAGTACTTC. Its protein product is CASSQEINLGGETQYF. V usage is TRBV4-2 and J usage is TRBJ2-5; maybe TRBD2 (5 bases). Between the trimmed V and J ends, which lost 0 bases and 5 bases, there was a span of 16 bases. The germline CDR1 and CDR2 sequences are LGHNA and YNFKEQ. The CDR3 runs 16 residues.

This clonotype showed up just a few times. The rearrangement uses TRBV20-1 and TRBJ2-4; a possible D gene is TRBD1 (5 bases). The J call may be incorrect, as the DNA end agrees better with TRBJ2-7. Germline loops: CDR1 DFQATT, CDR2 SNEGSKA (reference sequence). This CDR3 is built from 14 residues. The CDR3: CSASTNRRGCEQYF. CDR3 DNA sequence: TGCAGTGCTTCAACCAACAGAAGGGGCTGCGAGCAGTACTTC.

With regard to this clonotype: The junction departs from germline at one end; a sequencing error may be responsible. J is TRBJ2-7 and V is TRBV7-6; D assignment may be TRBD1 or TRBD2 (5 bases each). The CDR3 extends over 14 amino acids. Germline V gene sequence: CDR1 SGHVS, CDR2 FNYEAQ. The CDR3 DNA follows: TGTGCCAGCAGCTTAGGAGGGGAGACCTACGAGCGGTACTTC. It codes for CASSLGGETYERYF.

Only a few counts were recorded for this clonotype. J is TRBJ1-1 and V is TRBV6-1; 7 nucleotides agree with TRBD1. This CDR3 is 17 amino acids long. The germline V gene has CDR1 MNHNS and CDR2 SASEGT. V shed 5 bases and J 1 base; nucleotides not matched to a gene: 13. CDR3 bases: TGTGCCAGCAGTCCCCGACAGGGTTGGAAGGCGAACACTGAAGCTTTCTTT. Translated: CASSPRQGWKANTEAFF.

This clonotype was detected a few times. This chain connects TRBV4-2 to TRBJ2-5; 7 bases align to TRBD1. V trimming: 1 base; J trimming: 0 bases; junction bases outside the gene matches: 2. CDR1 LGHNA and CDR2 YNFKEQ come from the germline V gene. The CDR3 is 15 residues long. CDR3 amino acids: CASSQGQGYQETQYF. The CDR3 DNA is TGTGCCAGCAGCCAAGGACAGGGATACCAAGAGACCCAGTACTTC.

The chain employs TRBV4-1 and TRBJ1-4; a weak D match, TRBD1 (6 bases). Germline CDR1 is MGHRA and CDR2 is YSYEKL. The CDR3 length is 13 residues. V gave up 3 bases and J gave up 8 bases, with 10 bases separating them. CDR3 sequence: CASSQGGQEKLFF. As DNA, the CDR3 is TGCGCCAGCAGCCAGGGGGGGCAAGAAAAACTGTTTTTT.

This chain connects TRBV10-3 to TRBJ2-6; possible D gene TRBD1, 6 bases. The CDR3 spans 16 residues. The germline V gene has CDR1 ENHRY and CDR2 SYGVKD. The V and J ends lost 4 bases and 5 bases respectively, with 15 bases between them. CDR3 region: CAISASGVSWANVLTF. The CDR3 DNA reads TGTGCCATCAGTGCTTCAGGGGTAAGCTGGGCCAACGTCCTGACTTTC.

This sequence joins TRBV27 and TRBJ2-3; tentatively, D is TRBD1 (5 bases). V was shortened by 7 bases and J by 1 base, with 18 bases between the two germline ends. CDR1 MNHEY and CDR2 SMNVEV come from the germline V gene (reference sequence). The CDR3 runs 16 residues. CDR3 loop: CASTPRRQKRTDTQYF. CDR3 DNA sequence: TGTGCCAGCACCCCCAGAAGACAGAAACGCACAGATACGCAGTATTTT.

The chain recombines TRBV5-1 with TRBJ2-1; 12 nucleotides line up with TRBD2. Germline lookup yields CDR1 SGHRS and CDR2 YFSETQ. V was clipped by 5 bases and J by 4 bases; unmatched bases: 7. This CDR3 is 16 amino acids long. The CDR3 loop reads CASSSTSGSWYNEQFF. The CDR3 bases are TGCGCCAGCAGTTCGACTAGCGGGAGTTGGTACAATGAGCAGTTCTTC.

V gene TRBV29-1 combines with J gene TRBJ2-1, with D unclear. Trimming removed 2 bases from V and 8 bases from J, with 7 bases in between. Per the germline V gene, CDR1 is SQVTM and CDR2 is ANQGSEA. This CDR3 has 11 amino acids. This chain's CDR3 is CSVERWDEQFF. In DNA form, the CDR3 reads TGCAGCGTTGAAAGATGGGATGAGCAGTTCTTC.

The rearrangement joins TRBV4-2 to TRBJ1-1, with unresolved D. Trimming left V 1 base short and J 2 bases short, with 14 bases between. This CDR3 is built from 16 residues. Germline assignment: CDR1 LGHNA and CDR2 YNFKEQ. This chain's CDR3 is CASSQVRGDLNTEAFF. CDR3 coding DNA: TGTGCCAGCAGCCAAGTTCGTGGAGATCTTAACACTGAAGCTTTCTTT.

The sample holds a few counts of this clonotype. The chain is built from TRBV7-9 and TRBJ2-4; 7 bases match TRBD2. The J call could be wrong; TRBJ2-7 is a better fit for the DNA end. This CDR3 spans 17 amino acids. Germline V gene lookup returns CDR1 SEHNR and CDR2 FQNEAQ (reference sequence). DNA of the CDR3: TGTGCCAGCAGCTTAGGATTACTAGCGAGTCCCAGCTACGAGCAGTACTTC. Its translation: CASSLGLLASPSYEQYF.

This clonotype was seen a handful of times. This may stem from a read error, because a much larger clone lies one nucleotide away. The chain employs TRBV4-3 and TRBJ2-7, with 7 bases lining up with TRBD2. This CDR3 has 13 amino acids. Germline CDR1 is LGHNA and CDR2 is YSLEER. The junction had 6 bases not matched to a gene; V was cut back by 3 bases and J by 7 bases. The CDR3 loop reads CASSHGRANEQYF. The CDR3 DNA reads as TGCGCCAGCAGCCATGGGAGGGCCAATGAGCAGTACTTC.

The CDR3, as DNA: TGCAGTGCTAGAGATAAGTGGACACAGAGCAATGAGCAGTTCTTC. Encoded protein: CSARDKWTQSNEQFF. This chain connects TRBV20-1 to TRBJ2-1; D may be TRBD1 (5 bases). The V and J ends lost 0 bases and 6 bases respectively, with 15 bases between them. This CDR3 is built from 15 residues. Looked up from germline, CDR1 is DFQATT and CDR2 is SNEGSKA (reference sequence).

The CDR3 here is CASSVGDPYEQYF. The CDR3 region has the DNA TGTGCCAGCAGCGTGGGGGACCCCTACGAGCAGTACTTC. V gene TRBV9 combines with J gene TRBJ2-7, with D perhaps given as TRBD1 or TRBD2 (5 bases each). Germline values: CDR1 SGDLS, CDR2 YYNGEE. Between the trimmed V and J ends, which lost 2 bases and 2 bases, there was a span of 8 bases. CDR3 length: 13 residues. The variable domain in full, completed from reference TRBV9 and TRBJ2-7, reads DSGVTQTPKHLITATGQRVTLRCSPRSGDLSVYWYQQSLDQGLQFLIQYYNGEERAKGNILERFSAQQFPDLHSELNLSSLELGDSALYFCASSVGDPYEQYFGPGTRLTVT.

In DNA form, the CDR3 reads TGCGCCAGCAGCTTGGCAGGGGGCGTCCCTGAAGCTTTCTTT. Amino acids: CASSLAGGVPEAFF. This sequence joins TRBV5-1 and TRBJ1-1; TRBD1 aligns across 8 bases. V gave up 0 bases and J gave up 6 bases; unmatched junction bases: 4. Germline V gene data show CDR1 as SGHRS and CDR2 as YFSETQ. The CDR3 sequence is 14 residues long.

The V call is TRBV3-1, the J call TRBJ2-7; the D is unclear. The length of the CDR3 is 13 residues. V was clipped by 7 bases and J by 2 bases, with 12 bases between them. Germline CDR1 is LGHDT and CDR2 is YNNKEL (reference sequence). CDR3 nucleotides: TGTGCCAGCAATAGCAGACATACCTACGAGCAGTACTTC. Residues: CASNSRHTYEQYF.

The chain recombines TRBV6-5 with TRBJ1-2; TRBD1 matches at 7 bases. V shed 6 bases, J shed 2 bases, and the junction held 9 bases outside the gene matches. Per the germline V gene, CDR1 is MNHEY and CDR2 is SVGAGI. The CDR3 contains 15 residues. CDR3 in amino acids: CASRLGQASNYGYTF. The CDR3 DNA follows: TGTGCCAGCAGACTAGGACAGGCCTCCAACTATGGCTACACCTTC.

V and J are TRBV4-1 and TRBJ1-1; D unclear. Germline V CDR1 and CDR2: MGHRA, YSYEKL. The CDR3 covers 14 residues. The V gene lost 0 bases and the J gene lost 1 base, with 6 bases spanning the gap. This CDR3 reads CASSQDPTNTEAFF. The CDR3 DNA reads TGCGCCAGCAGCCAAGACCCCACGAACACTGAAGCTTTCTTT.